A selection of T cell receptor beta chains follows, all from one sample in a study of molecular identifiers for immune sequencing clone quantification. TCRdb redid the calling of the PCR reads with MiXCR, one entry per CDR3 protein. The table lists 60,000 to 80,000 distinct CDR3 sequences, under 20% of them singletons. Sequenced input: naive CD8+ T cells from blood, with Jurkat cell RNA spiked in. The receptors shown here come from a human donor in good health. Some libraries in this study had Jurkat cell RNA spiked in. CDR3s include the opening cysteine and the closing phenylalanine or tryptophan. The D gene is left open where the match is weak. Size values are once, few and many counts, or a class for expanded clones, and some rows have none.

>few|TRBV18|TRBJ2-1|NA
CASSPQGNEQFF
TGTGCCAGCTCACCACAGGGGAATGAGCAGTTCTTC
>many|TRBV7-8|TRBJ2-2|TRBD1
CASSEQGANGELFF
TGTGCCAGCAGCGAACAGGGGGCGAACGGGGAGCTGTTTTTT
>many|TRBV12-3/TRBV12-4|TRBJ2-5|NA
CASSKLEGGPQETQYF
TGTGCCAGCAGTAAGTTGGAGGGGGGTCCGCAAGAGACCCAGTACTTC
>many|TRBV24-1|TRBJ2-1|NA
CATRSQSYNEQFF
TGTGCCACCAGGTCCCAAAGCTACAATGAGCAGTTCTTC
>many|TRBV15|TRBJ1-5|TRBD1
CATSRTGQRRSYSNQPQHF
TGTGCCACCAGCAGGACAGGGCAGCGGCGGTCCTATAGCAATCAGCCCCAGCATTTT
>few|TRBV30|TRBJ2-1|NA
CAFEAISATYNEQFF
TGTGCCTTCGAAGCCATTAGCGCCACCTACAATGAGCAGTTCTTC
>few|TRBV7-2|TRBJ1-1|NA
CASEQEGIGSEAFF
TGTGCCAGCGAACAGGAAGGGATTGGCTCTGAAGCTTTCTTT
>many|TRBV9|TRBJ1-2|NA
CASSAPAKVQFYGYTF
TGTGCCAGCAGCGCCCCAGCTAAGGTCCAGTTCTATGGCTACACCTTC
>many|TRBV6-5|TRBJ2-7|NA
CATHTRNRHYEQYF
TGTGCCACCCATACCCGAAATCGTCACTACGAGCAGTACTTC
>few|TRBV12-3/TRBV12-4|TRBJ2-3|NA
CASSWSYTQYF
TGTGCCAGCAGTTGGAGCTATACGCAGTATTTT
>many|TRBV7-9|TRBJ1-5|NA
CASSLGRVGNQPQHF
TGTGCCAGCAGCTTAGGCAGGGTCGGCAATCAGCCCCAGCATTTT
>few|TRBV12-3/TRBV12-4|TRBJ2-1|NA
CASSFGGNNNEQFF
TGTGCCAGCAGTTTTGGCGGGAACAACAATGAGCAGTTCTTC
>few|TRBV6-2/TRBV6-3|TRBJ2-1|NA
CASSARADSGWGEQFF
TGTGCCAGCAGTGCCCGGGCTGATTCGGGGTGGGGTGAGCAGTTCTTC
>many|TRBV4-3|TRBJ2-7|TRBD2
CASSPTSGGTYEQYF
TGCGCCAGCAGCCCGACTAGCGGGGGTACCTACGAGCAGTACTTC
>many|TRBV7-9|TRBJ2-7|TRBD2
CASSPRTSYEQYF
TGTGCCAGCAGCCCGAGGACTAGCTACGAGCAGTACTTC
>many|TRBV7-8|TRBJ1-1|NA
CASSFFGQLEAFF
TGTGCCAGCAGCTTTTTTGGACAGCTCGAAGCTTTCTTT
>many|TRBV2|TRBJ2-5|NA
CASSEGTQYF
TGTGCCAGCAGTGAAGGGACCCAGTACTTC
>many|TRBV29-1|TRBJ2-7|NA
CSGDFGGRCQGPNFSYEQYF
TGCAGCGGGGATTTTGGAGGTCGGTGCCAGGGGCCCAATTTCTCCTACGAGCAGTACTTC
>many|TRBV6-1|TRBJ2-7|TRBD2
CASSPVRTSGFDEQYF
TGTGCCAGCAGCCCCGTCAGGACTAGCGGGTTTGACGAGCAGTACTTC
>many|TRBV29-1|TRBJ1-4|TRBD1
CSVEEGGQGWEKLFF
TGCAGCGTTGAAGAAGGGGGACAGGGGTGGGAAAAACTGTTTTTT
>NA|TRBV11-3|TRBJ2-7|NA
CASSSRDLSSYEQYF
TGTGCCAGCAGCTCGCGGGACCTGAGCTCCTACGAGCAGTACTTC
>many|TRBV30|TRBJ1-1|NA
CAWRGGTEAFF
TGTGCCTGGAGGGGGGGCACTGAAGCTTTCTTT
>many|TRBV6-2/TRBV6-3|TRBJ2-1|NA
CASTLGWGAVLDEQFF
TGTGCCAGCACCCTAGGCTGGGGTGCGGTATTGGATGAGCAGTTCTTC
>many|TRBV3-1|TRBJ2-1|NA
CASSQASDYYNEQFF
TGTGCCAGCAGCCAAGCTAGCGACTACTACAATGAGCAGTTCTTC
>many|TRBV7-9|TRBJ2-6|TRBD1
CASSKDPDRGFFSGANVLTF
TGTGCCAGCAGCAAAGACCCGGACAGGGGGTTTTTTTCTGGGGCCAACGTCCTGACTTTC
>many|TRBV27|TRBJ2-2|TRBD1
CASRVGQGAVGELFF
TGTGCCAGCAGGGTGGGACAGGGGGCGGTCGGGGAGCTGTTTTTT
>NA|TRBV28|TRBJ1-2|TRBD1
CASSLGQLMTGGSLNYGYTF
TGTGCCAGCAGTTTGGGCCAGTTAATGACAGGGGGCAGCTTGAACTATGGCTACACCTTC
>NA|TRBV4-3|TRBJ2-1|NA
CASSQDGVGGSYNEQFF
TGCGCCAGCAGCCAAGATGGGGTAGGGGGGTCCTACAATGAGCAGTTCTTC
>few|TRBV6-4|TRBJ2-2|TRBD2
CASSELAGGTGELFF
TGTGCCAGCAGTGAGTTAGCGGGAGGCACCGGGGAGCTGTTTTTT
>many|TRBV20-1|TRBJ2-7|NA
CSASWGAEQYF
TGCAGTGCTAGCTGGGGGGCGGAGCAGTACTTC
>NA|TRBV29-1|TRBJ2-7|NA
CSVELVGEDYEQYF
TGCAGCGTTGAATTGGTAGGCGAAGACTACGAGCAGTACTTC
>few|TRBV14|TRBJ2-5|NA
CASRETNEETQYF
TGTGCCAGCAGAGAAACCAATGAAGAGACCCAGTACTTC
>NA|TRBV20-1|TRBJ2-7|NA
CSANQLGGGWYEQYF
TGCAGTGCTAATCAGCTAGGCGGGGGCTGGTACGAGCAGTACTTC
>many|TRBV2|TRBJ2-1|TRBD2
CASSEAISNTSGHSYNEQFF
TGTGCCAGCAGTGAAGCGATTTCCAATACTAGCGGCCACTCCTACAATGAGCAGTTCTTC
>many|TRBV4-2|TRBJ2-7|NA
CASSQEGSYEQYF
TGTGCCAGCAGCCAAGAGGGGTCCTACGAGCAGTACTTC
>many|TRBV4-1|TRBJ2-1|TRBD2
CASSQDLLSGALNEQFF
TGCGCCAGCAGCCAAGATTTGCTAAGCGGGGCACTGAATGAGCAGTTCTTC
>many|TRBV6-2/TRBV6-3|TRBJ2-1|TRBD2
CASSLGLAGGPWNEQFF
TGTGCCAGCAGTTTGGGACTAGCGGGAGGGCCGTGGAATGAGCAGTTCTTC
>many|TRBV27|TRBJ2-3|TRBD1
CASSSLTGGITQYF
TGTGCCAGCAGTTCTCTAACAGGGGGCATTACGCAGTATTTT
>many|TRBV3-1|TRBJ2-1|NA
CASSPPRSYNEQFF
TGTGCCAGCAGCCCCCCCCGATCCTACAATGAGCAGTTCTTC
>NA|TRBV7-6|TRBJ2-2|TRBD2
CASSPSGGTGKLFF
TGTGCCAGCAGCCCTAGCGGGGGCACCGGGAAGCTGTTTTTT
>many|TRBV5-1|TRBJ2-7|NA
CASSPSAGLHAYEQYF
TGCGCCAGCAGCCCATCTGCGGGACTCCACGCCTACGAGCAGTACTTC
>many|TRBV13|TRBJ2-1|NA
CASSLRANNEQFF
TGTGCCAGCAGCTTACGGGCCAACAATGAGCAGTTCTTC
>many|TRBV20-1|TRBJ2-1|TRBD2
CSARGLEVTYNEQFF
TGCAGTGCTAGGGGACTAGAAGTTACCTACAATGAGCAGTTCTTC
>many|TRBV2|TRBJ1-2|NA
CASSETTQRNYGYTF
TGTGCCAGCAGTGAAACGACACAGCGCAACTATGGCTACACCTTC
>many|TRBV20-1|TRBJ2-4|NA
CSARDRGLGENIQYF
TGCAGTGCTAGAGATCGGGGGCTGGGCGAAAACATTCAGTACTTC
>NA|TRBV9|TRBJ2-1|NA
CASESSSYNEQFF
TGTGCCAGCGAAAGTAGCTCCTACAATGAGCAGTTCTTC
>many|TRBV5-5|TRBJ2-3|NA
CASSPTPRGLPQDTQYF
TGTGCCAGCAGCCCTACGCCTAGGGGTCTCCCTCAGGATACGCAGTATTTT